The 26 T cell receptor beta chains listed next were all sequenced from one sample in a study of blood T cells in healthy people across ages. With a J-beta primer mix and a sample-barcoded 5' primer, a second PCR ran roughly 6 to 11 cycles. MiXCR, run by TCRdb on the 5' RACE reads, gives a single entry per CDR3 protein. Here the sample spans roughly 1,700,000 distinct CDR3 sequences, roughly 28% being singletons. Material: blood. Source of these receptors: a woman aged 25 to 39 in good health.

Turning to this clonotype: A much larger clone sits a single nucleotide away, making a read error possible. The chain employs TRBV20-1 and TRBJ2-5; D remains ambiguous. Trimming took off 0 bases at V and 5 bases at J, with 7 bases between the two ends. CDR3 length equals 12 residues. CDR1 is DFQATT, CDR2 SNEGSKA, per germline (reference sequence). CDR3: CSARDARETQYF. In DNA form, the CDR3 reads TGCAGTGCTAGAGATGCGAGGGAGACCCAGTACTTC.

This clonotype has only a few counts. A read error may produce the germline difference seen at one junction end. The chain recombines TRBV20-1 with TRBJ2-1; a possible D gene is TRBD2 (6 bases). This CDR3 contains 14 residues. Germline V gene data show CDR1 as DFQATT and CDR2 as SNEGSKA (reference sequence). This CDR3 is CGARAGHGFNEQFF. DNA for the CDR3: TGCGGTGCTAGAGCGGGTCATGGGTTCAATGAGCAGTTCTTC.

This chain links TRBV9 with TRBJ2-7, with 14 bases lining up with TRBD2. Germline loops: CDR1 SGDLS, CDR2 YYNGEE. Germline trimming cut 0 bases from V and 5 bases from J; bases unmatched to any gene: 7. This CDR3 has 17 amino acids. CDR3 nucleotide sequence: TGTGCCAGCAGCGTAGGACTAGCGGGGGGGCCCTCAGACGAGCAGTACTTC. This encodes CASSVGLAGGPSDEQYF.

The CDR3 spells CASSLAASGMASSYEQYF. CDR3 bases: TGTGCCAGCAGCTTAGCGGCTAGCGGGATGGCTAGTAGCTACGAGCAGTACTTC. The gene calls are TRBV7-2 and TRBJ2-7; 9 bases align to TRBD2. V shed 0 bases and J 3 bases; nucleotides not matched to a gene: 12. The CDR3 has 18 residues. Looked up from germline, CDR1 is SGHTA and CDR2 is FQGNSA.

This clonotype has more than one count but fewer than ten. The gene calls are TRBV20-1 and TRBJ1-2; TRBD1 might be the D (5 bases). Trimming took 4 bases from V and 5 from J, leaving 11 bases between them. Germline V lookup: CDR1 DFQATT, CDR2 SNEGSKA (reference sequence). CDR3 length: 12 amino acids. CDR3 coding DNA: TGCAGTGCTACCGGGGCTCCATATGGCTACACCTTC. It yields the protein CSATGAPYGYTF.

This clonotype was seen many times. The V gene is TRBV5-1, the J gene TRBJ1-2, with 8 bases aligning to TRBD1. Trimming cost V 3 bases and J 4 bases; bases outside gene matches: 5. This CDR3 contains 14 residues. Germline loops: CDR1 SGHRS, CDR2 YFSETQ. CDR3 in DNA: TGCGCCAGCAGCTCGACAGGGGAACGCTATGGCTACACCTTC. Translating gives CASSSTGERYGYTF. The whole variable domain, filled in from reference TRBV5-1 and TRBJ1-2, reads KAGVTQTPRYLIKTRGQQVTLSCSPISGHRSVSWYQQTPGQGLQFLFEYFSETQRNKGNFPGRFSGRQFSNSRSEMNVSTLELGDSALYLCASSSTGERYGYTFGSGTRLTVV.

This clonotype was seen a few times. CDR3 in DNA: TGTGCCACCAGCAGAGCACTGAACACTGAAGCTTTCTTT. Translated: CATSRALNTEAFF. The chain employs TRBV15 and TRBJ1-1; D gene unclear. Germline assignment: CDR1 LNHNV and CDR2 YYDKDF (reference sequence). CDR3 length: 13 residues. V gave up 1 base and J gave up 0 bases, with 3 bases separating them.

The chain links TRBV5-1 to TRBJ2-1; 8 bases map to TRBD2. This CDR3 is 15 amino acids long. Germline V gene sequence: CDR1 SGHRS, CDR2 YFSETQ. The V segment lost 0 bases and the J segment 8 bases; nucleotides outside the gene matches: 7. CDR3 sequence reads: CASSLEVAGRDEQFF. The CDR3 nucleotides are TGCGCCAGCAGCTTGGAGGTAGCGGGGAGGGATGAGCAGTTCTTC.

This clonotype was found many times. The rearrangement joins TRBV5-1 to TRBJ2-7; the match to TRBD2 covers 10 bases. Per the germline V gene, CDR1 is SGHRS and CDR2 is YFSETQ. Germline trimming cut 4 bases from V and 3 bases from J; bases unmatched to any gene: 4. This CDR3 comprises 14 residues. The CDR3 nucleotides are TGCGCCAGCAGCGATTCTAGCGGGAGCTACGAGCAGTACTTC. It is translated as CASSDSSGSYEQYF.

This clonotype was observed once. A read error may explain this, as a much larger clone is one base away. Likely a read error: the CDR3 ends without its conserved phenylalanine or tryptophan. The rearrangement joins TRBV4-3 to TRBJ1-2; TRBD1 matches at 8 bases. The trim removed 3 bases at V and 7 bases at J, leaving 10 bases unmatched. Germline assignment: CDR1 LGHNA and CDR2 YSLEER. CDR3 length: 15 amino acids. The CDR3: CASSQDRQGFGGYTV. The DNA of the CDR3 is TGCGCCAGCAGCCAGGATCGACAGGGGTTTGGTGGCTACACCGTC.

This clonotype was detected only a few times. The CDR3: CASSLVGGGAIWETQYF. The CDR3 DNA is TGTGCCAGCAGCTTAGTTGGCGGGGGGGCCATTTGGGAGACCCAGTACTTC. The chain has TRBV7-2 and TRBJ2-5, with TRBD2 identical over 9 bases. The CDR3 loop spans 17 amino acids. The V gene's germline CDR1 is SGHTA and CDR2 FQGNSA. After removal of 1 base from V and 5 bases from J, the junction contained 11 bases not matched to a gene. Full variable domain (outside the CDR3, taken from reference TRBV7-2 and TRBJ2-5): GAGVSQSPSNKVTEKGKDVELRCDPISGHTALYWYRQSLGQGLEFLIYFQGNSAPDKSGLPSDRFSAERTGGSVSTLTIQRTQQEDSAVYLCASSLVGGGAIWETQYFGPGTRLLVL.

This clonotype occurred many times. The chain links TRBV7-2 to TRBJ2-7; D uncertain. V was shortened by 1 base and J by 6 bases, with 13 bases between the two germline ends. Germline values: CDR1 SGHTA, CDR2 FQGNSA. The CDR3 contains 14 residues. CDR3 nucleotides: TGTGCCAGCAGCTTAGATTATGGTAGGACCGAGCAGTACTTC. Amino acids: CASSLDYGRTEQYF.

This chain links TRBV7-9 with TRBJ2-5; unclear D gene. Between the trimmed V and J ends, which lost 2 bases and 0 bases, there was a span of 16 bases. The CDR3 extends over 17 amino acids. Germline V CDR1 and CDR2: SEHNR, FQNEAQ (reference sequence). As DNA, the CDR3 is TGTGCCAGCAGCTTAAGAGCCGCCGCTACACACCAAGAGACCCAGTACTTC. This translates into CASSLRAAATHQETQYF.

Many counts were recorded for this clonotype. The chain employs TRBV7-6 and TRBJ1-2; D is possibly TRBD1 (5 bases). Trimming removed 6 bases at V and 7 bases at J, with 18 bases between. Germline CDR1 and CDR2: SGHVS and FNYEAQ. The CDR3 spans 14 residues. The CDR3 coding sequence is TGTGCCAGCAGGTCACCCGGGGGTACGGCTGGCTACACCTTC. Residues: CASRSPGGTAGYTF.

This chain connects TRBV4-3 to TRBJ1-2; D might be TRBD1 (5 bases). The CDR3 totals 17 residues. V was shortened by 2 bases and J by 4 bases, with 20 bases between the two germline ends. Germline V gene lookup returns CDR1 LGHNA and CDR2 YSLEER. CDR3 DNA: TGCGCCAGCAGCCAACGCCCGGTGGGGGGATCTTTCTATGGCTACACCTTC. It specifies CASSQRPVGGSFYGYTF.

Comment on this clonotype: A much more abundant neighbour one base away suggests this may be a read error. This CDR3 is missing its conserved last phenylalanine or tryptophan, likely due to a read error. The chain is built from TRBV20-1 and TRBJ2-7; unclear D gene. The germline V and J ends were trimmed by 3 bases and 0 bases, with 12 bases remaining between them. The germline CDR1 and CDR2 sequences are DFQATT and SNEGSKA (reference sequence). The CDR3 spans 14 residues. In DNA, the CDR3 is TGCAGTGCTAGCCCCGGCGCCCGCTCCTACGAGCAGTACTTA. This encodes CSASPGARSYEQYL.

J is TRBJ1-5 and V is TRBV7-9, with TRBD1 matching 10 bases. With 3 bases clipped from V and 4 bases from J, the junction kept 9 bases outside the gene matches. Per germline, CDR1 SEHNR and CDR2 FQNEAQ (reference sequence). CDR3 length: 17 amino acids. CDR3 region: CASSLYGTGALNQPQHF. The CDR3 DNA is TGTGCCAGCAGCTTGTACGGGACAGGGGCTTTAAATCAGCCCCAGCATTTT. The entire variable domain, with the rest obtained from reference TRBV7-9 and TRBJ1-5, is as follows: DTGVSQNPRHKITKRGQNVTFRCDPISEHNRLYWYRQTLGQGPEFLTYFQNEAQLEKSRLLSDRFSAERPKGSFSTLEIQRTEQGDSAMYLCASSLYGTGALNQPQHFGDGTRLSIL.

Regarding this clonotype: This sequence may be a read error, since a much larger clone differs from it by one base. The V call is TRBV6-5, the J call TRBJ2-1; no clear D gene. The closer fit of TRBJ2-7 to the DNA end suggests the J call may be wrong. From germline, CDR1 is MNHEY and CDR2 SVGAGI. The CDR3 loop spans 14 amino acids. CDR3: CASKKEVNYNEQYF. The CDR3 region has the DNA TGTGCCAGCAAAAAGGAAGTTAATTACAATGAGCAGTACTTC.

The chain recombines TRBV7-9 with TRBJ2-6, with D maybe TRBD1 (6 bases). CDR3 length: 17 residues. Germline CDR1 and CDR2: SEHNR and FQNEAQ (reference sequence). V gave up 5 bases and J gave up 0 bases, with 14 bases separating them. The CDR3 sequence is CASSQPRGSSGANVLTF. The CDR3 DNA is TGTGCCAGCAGCCAACCCAGGGGTAGCTCTGGGGCCAACGTCCTGACTTTC. The full variable domain, completed using reference TRBV7-9 and TRBJ2-6, is DTGVSQNPRHKITKRGQNVTFRCDPISEHNRLYWYRQTLGQGPEFLTYFQNEAQLEKSRLLSDRFSAERPKGSFSTLEIQRTEQGDSAMYLCASSQPRGSSGANVLTFGAGSRLTVL.

This clonotype was seen a few times. The V call is TRBV10-3, the J call TRBJ1-5; 7 bases match TRBD1. CDR1 is ENHRY and CDR2 is SYGVKD in the germline V gene. This CDR3 has 14 residues. V was pared by 3 bases and J by 6 bases, with 5 bases of the junction left unmatched. CDR3 nucleotide sequence: TGTGCCATCAGTGATGAGGGGGCGAGTCAGCCCCAGCATTTT. It codes for CAISDEGASQPQHF.

The chain employs TRBV28 and TRBJ2-7; D may be TRBD2 (5 bases). Gene TRBJ2-5 matches the end of the DNA better, so the J call may be wrong. The CDR3 runs to 16 residues. Germline V gene lookup returns CDR1 MDHEN and CDR2 SYDVKM. CDR3: CASSLLDPGKIGTQYF. The DNA of the CDR3 is TGTGCCAGCAGTCTACTAGACCCAGGAAAGATAGGGACCCAGTACTTC.

This clonotype was seen more than once but under ten times. The rearrangement links TRBV15 to TRBJ1-2, with TRBD1 matching over 7 bases. Trimming took 2 bases from V and 5 from J; bases not matched to a gene: 8. This CDR3 region has 15 residues. From germline, CDR1 is LNHNV and CDR2 YYDKDF (reference sequence). CDR3 DNA sequence: TGTGCCACCAGCAGACCCGGGACAGAGACTTATGGCTACACCTTC. Translated, it gives CATSRPGTETYGYTF. Combining the CDR3 with reference TRBV15 and TRBJ1-2 gives the whole variable domain DAMVIQNPRYQVTQFGKPVTLSCSQTLNHNVMYWYQQKSSQAPKLLFHYYDKDFNNEADTPDNFQSRRPNTSFCFLDIRSPGLGDTAMYLCATSRPGTETYGYTFGSGTRLTVV.

This clonotype has just a few counts. The chain couples TRBV4-1 to TRBJ1-2; no clear D gene. V shed 1 base and J shed 4 bases, with 13 bases lying between them. CDR3 length: 15 amino acids. The germline CDR1 and CDR2 sequences are MGHRA and YSYEKL. The CDR3: CASSQGRSIVYGYTF. CDR3 nucleotide sequence: TGCGCCAGCAGCCAAGGGCGCAGTATCGTCTATGGCTACACCTTC.

J is TRBJ1-2 and V is TRBV6-6; perhaps TRBD1 as D (6 bases). The CDR3 totals 15 residues. Germline-derived CDR1 and CDR2 are MNHNY and SVGAGI (reference sequence). The V end lost 5 bases, the J end lost 3 bases, and 16 bases lay between the germline ends. In DNA form, the CDR3 reads TGTGCCAGCAGTACCTACAGGGAAGGGGACTATGGCTACACCTTC. This codes for CASSTYREGDYGYTF.

The gene calls are TRBV20-1 and TRBJ2-1; maybe TRBD1 (6 bases). The CDR3 loop spans 16 amino acids. Looked up from germline, CDR1 is DFQATT and CDR2 is SNEGSKA (reference sequence). V lost 0 bases to trimming and J lost 5 bases, with 17 bases between them. For the CDR3, the DNA is TGCAGTGCTAGAGATGGGGGAAGGTCAGGGGACAATGAGCAGTTCTTC. Protein sequence: CSARDGGRSGDNEQFF.

The J gene is TRBJ1-1, the V gene TRBV5-1; perhaps TRBD1 as D (5 bases). Trimming took 4 bases from V and 6 from J, leaving 13 bases between them. The CDR3 totals 13 residues. Germline V gene lookup returns CDR1 SGHRS and CDR2 YFSETQ. The CDR3 sequence: CASSPGVGAEAFF. In DNA form, the CDR3 reads TGCGCCAGCAGCCCGGGGGTGGGGGCTGAAGCTTTCTTT.